A single sample gave rise to the 24 T cell receptor beta chains below, sequenced in a study of shared clonotypes between healthy human individuals. This table comes from immunoSEQ multiplex PCR, and its TCRdb copy is limited to in-frame clones, with some not included. The sample has around 940,000 clones, approximately 76% seen once. The sample taken for sequencing was memory CD4+ T cells sorted from blood. Subset: CD45RA-negative fraction. The receptors shown here come from a man between 18 and 29 years old in good health.

CDR3 sequence: CAWNRVADTQYF. The CDR3 DNA follows: TGTGCCTGGAACAGGGTCGCAGATACGCAGTATTTT. The rearrangement uses TRBV30 and TRBJ2-3, with a tentative D call TRBD1 (6 bases). Germline V lookup: CDR1 GTSNPN, CDR2 SVGIG (reference sequence). The CDR3 loop spans 12 amino acids. V lost 4 bases and J 4 bases, leaving 9 bases between the germline ends.

The genes are TRBV19 and TRBJ1-2; TRBD1 might be the D (5 bases). The germline V gene has CDR1 LNHDA and CDR2 SQIVND (reference sequence). The CDR3 is 13 residues long. V lost 6 bases and J 3 bases, leaving 11 bases between the germline ends. The CDR3 is CASRVQGDYGYTF. The CDR3 nucleotides are TGTGCCAGTAGAGTCCAGGGTGACTATGGCTACACCTTC.

This clone was picked up a small number of times. This chain links TRBV5-1 with TRBJ2-7, with 9 nucleotides matching TRBD1. From germline, CDR1 is SGHRS and CDR2 YFSETQ. The CDR3 runs to 14 residues. The ends lost 5 bases at V and 6 bases at J; junction bases unmatched: 9. CDR3 residues: CASSRPSTGGEQYF. CDR3 nucleotide sequence: TGCGCCAGCAGTCGACCCTCGACAGGGGGCGAGCAGTACTTC.

The rearrangement uses TRBV15 and TRBJ2-1, with a weak D call TRBD2 (7 bases). The V and J ends lost 7 bases and 5 bases respectively, with 15 bases between them. The CDR3 is 14 amino acids. Germline CDR1 reads LNHNV; CDR2 reads YYDKDF (reference sequence). The CDR3 region is CATNKRGRDNEQFF. Here the CDR3 DNA reads TGTGCCACCAACAAAAGGGGGAGGGACAATGAGCAGTTCTTC.

The V gene is TRBV5-4, the J gene TRBJ2-3; 7 bases match TRBD1. This CDR3 contains 15 residues. Per germline, CDR1 SGHNT and CDR2 YYREEE (reference sequence). With 4 bases clipped from V and 2 bases from J, the junction kept 7 bases outside the gene matches. The CDR3 nucleotides read TGTGCCAGCAGCCTCGAAACAGGGGCCACAGATACGCAGTATTTT. Translation gives CASSLETGATDTQYF.

This clone was recorded only once. The J gene is TRBJ2-5, the V gene TRBV5-1; 16 bases agree with TRBD2. The CDR3 is 17 residues long. Germline CDR1 is SGHRS and CDR2 is YFSETQ. The junction had 2 bases not matched to a gene; V was cut back by 3 bases and J by 0 bases. DNA of the CDR3: TGCGCCAGCAGCTCGGGACTAGCGGGGGGGTACCAAGAGACCCAGTACTTC. Its translation: CASSSGLAGGYQETQYF.

On this clone itself: Other nucleotide sequences from this sample produce the same CDR3. This chain joins TRBV13 and TRBJ1-1, with D uncertain. Germline V lookup: CDR1 PRHDT, CDR2 FYEKMQ (reference sequence). V gave up 0 bases and J gave up 0 bases, with 5 bases separating them. CDR3 length: 14 amino acids. The CDR3 sequence: CASSLGHLNTEAFF. CDR3 in DNA: TGTGCCAGCAGCTTAGGTCACTTGAACACTGAAGCTTTCTTT.

This clone has a single count. The rearrangement joins TRBV25-1 to TRBJ1-5; a possible D gene is TRBD1 (6 bases). The CDR3 is 16 residues long. Germline CDR1 MGHDK, CDR2 SYGVNS. The ends were cut back, 2 bases at V and 4 bases at J, with 15 bases in the middle. In DNA, the CDR3 is TGTGCCAGCAGTGAAGGGACGGGCAGGGGAAATCAGCCCCAGCATTTT. It codes for CASSEGTGRGNQPQHF. The variable domain in full, completed from reference TRBV25-1 and TRBJ1-5, reads EADIYQTPRYLVIGTGKKITLECSQTMGHDKMYWYQQDPGMELHLIHYSYGVNSTEKGDLSSESTVSRIRTEHFPLTLESARPSHTSQYLCASSEGTGRGNQPQHFGDGTRLSIL.

The V and J genes are TRBV10-2 and TRBJ2-5; no reliable D call. This CDR3 region has 13 residues. Per the germline V gene, CDR1 is WSHSY and CDR2 is SAAADI. V shed 0 bases and J shed 5 bases, with 7 bases lying between them. CDR3 sequence: CASSESGGETQYF. CDR3 DNA sequence: TGCGCCAGCAGTGAGTCAGGTGGTGAGACCCAGTACTTC.

The chain employs TRBV18 and TRBJ2-5; D might be TRBD2 (6 bases). The CDR3 has 16 amino acids. Deletions cut 3 bases from V and 4 bases from J, with 18 bases between. The germline CDR1 and CDR2 sequences are KGHSH and LQKENI. CDR3 sequence: CASSPPLSREPETQYF. CDR3 DNA sequence: TGTGCCAGCTCACCGCCCCTCTCACGGGAGCCAGAGACCCAGTACTTC.

The rearrangement joins TRBV9 to TRBJ1-2; D is unresolved. The CDR3 length is 14 residues. Per the germline V gene, CDR1 is SGDLS and CDR2 is YYNGEE. Between the trimmed V and J ends, which lost 5 bases and 0 bases, there was a span of 11 bases. CDR3 sequence: CASSREETNYGYTF. CDR3 in DNA: TGTGCCAGCAGTCGGGAAGAAACTAACTATGGCTACACCTTC.

V gene TRBV27 combines with J gene TRBJ2-2, with TRBD2 as a possible D gene (6 bases). The CDR3 totals 13 residues. Trimming cost V 1 base and J 7 bases, with 7 bases left between them. Looked up from germline, CDR1 is MNHEY and CDR2 is SMNVEV (reference sequence). CDR3 in amino acids: CASSLWRDGELFF. CDR3 in DNA: TGTGCCAGCAGTTTATGGAGGGACGGGGAGCTGTTTTTT.

The genes are TRBV10-3 and TRBJ2-2; D unclear. The V end was cut by 10 bases, the J end by 8 bases, with 14 bases between. The length of the CDR3 is 12 residues. Germline loops: CDR1 ENHRY, CDR2 SYGVKD. CDR3 in DNA: TGTGCCAGCCAGGACCCGAGGGGGGAGCTGTTTTTT. Protein: CASQDPRGELFF.

The chain links TRBV7-9 to TRBJ2-1; D is unclear. Germline V gene lookup returns CDR1 SEHNR and CDR2 FQNEAQ (reference sequence). V was pared by 4 bases and J by 4 bases, with 17 bases between. This CDR3 is built from 16 residues. CDR3 sequence: CASSSTSRGVYNEQFF. The DNA for the CDR3 is TGTGCCAGCAGCTCTACCTCTCGCGGAGTGTACAATGAGCAGTTCTTC.

In this sample, this clone turned up once. The chain carries TRBV7-2 and TRBJ2-7; 8 bases match TRBD1. Germline CDR1 SGHTA, CDR2 FQGNSA. This CDR3 has 14 amino acids. With V trimmed by 1 base and J by 6 bases, 5 bases remained unmatched. CDR3 DNA: TGTGCCAGCAGCTTAGGGGGGGACAGGCTCGAGCAGTACTTC. It codes for CASSLGGDRLEQYF.

V and J are TRBV18 and TRBJ1-5; D possibly corresponds to TRBD1 (6 bases). The germline gives CDR1 KGHSH, CDR2 LQKENI. V gave up 3 bases and J gave up 0 bases, with 12 bases separating them. CDR3 length: 16 amino acids. Here the CDR3 DNA reads TGTGCCAGCTCACCTTCTACAGGGAATAGCAATCAGCCCCAGCATTTT. Amino acid sequence: CASSPSTGNSNQPQHF.

The rearrangement links TRBV7-2 to TRBJ1-1, with D perhaps TRBD1 (5 bases). The germline CDR1 and CDR2 sequences are SGHTA and FQGNSA. V shed 0 bases and J shed 3 bases, with 11 bases lying between them. The CDR3 is 15 residues long. Here the CDR3 reads CASSLAPGADTEAFF. The DNA for the CDR3 is TGTGCCAGCAGCTTAGCCCCCGGGGCCGACACTGAAGCTTTCTTT.

The chain is built from TRBV30 and TRBJ1-1; 7 nucleotides align to TRBD1. The CDR3 has 13 amino acids. CDR1 GTSNPN and CDR2 SVGIG come from the germline V gene (reference sequence). J gave up 5 bases and V 7 bases, and 10 bases lay outside the gene matches. CDR3 protein: CAYLTGWRTEAFF. The CDR3, as DNA: TGTGCCTATCTGACAGGGTGGCGGACTGAAGCTTTCTTT.

This CDR3 reads CASTQPTGANVLTF. The CDR3 nucleotides read TGTGCCAGCACCCAACCCACTGGGGCCAACGTCCTGACTTTC. This rearrangement joins TRBV6-6 to TRBJ2-6; D uncertain. The V gene's germline CDR1 is MNHNY and CDR2 SVGAGI (reference sequence). Trimming removed 7 bases from V and 2 bases from J, with 9 bases in between. This CDR3 is 14 amino acids long.

This clone was counted only a few times. The chain couples TRBV4-2 to TRBJ1-3; no definite D call. V was trimmed by 0 bases and J by 1 base, leaving 1 base between them. The CDR3 totals 13 residues. The germline V gene encodes CDR1 LGHNA and CDR2 YNFKEQ. CDR3 nucleotides: TGTGCCAGCAGCCAAGAGTCTGGAAACACCATATATTTT. Its protein product is CASSQESGNTIYF.

This clone was counted a few times. This sequence joins TRBV2 and TRBJ2-2, with 9 bases lining up with TRBD1. CDR3 size: 13 residues. V dropped 1 base and J dropped 15; count of bases not matched to a gene: 6. Germline V CDR1 and CDR2: SNHLY, FYNNEI. CDR3 protein: CASSEEARDRVFF. For the CDR3, the DNA is TGTGCCAGCAGTGAAGAGGCCCGGGACAGGGTGTTTTTT.

The chain uses TRBV19 and TRBJ2-5; D is ambiguous. The CDR3 totals 15 residues. The germline gives CDR1 LNHDA, CDR2 SQIVND (reference sequence). V gave up 4 bases and J gave up 1 base, with 13 bases separating them. CDR3 sequence: CASSTGPWPQETQYF. The DNA of the CDR3 is TGTGCCAGTAGTACTGGCCCTTGGCCCCAAGAGACCCAGTACTTC.

Only a few counts were recorded for this clone. The chain links TRBV7-9 to TRBJ1-2; 10 bases map to TRBD1. V lost 5 bases and J lost 9; bases outside the gene matches: 18. This CDR3 is built from 17 residues. Per germline, CDR1 SEHNR and CDR2 FQNEAQ (reference sequence). DNA for the CDR3: TGTGCCAGCAGCCATGTTGGCCGACAGGGGGCGAACCCTAGCTACACCTTC. It yields the protein CASSHVGRQGANPSYTF.

The chain employs TRBV18 and TRBJ1-1, with D unclear. Germline CDR1 reads KGHSH; CDR2 reads LQKENI. The CDR3 totals 16 residues. V lost 3 bases to trimming and J lost 6 bases, with 20 bases between them. In DNA form, the CDR3 reads TGTGCCAGCTCACCGTACGACCGGGCCCAGCCGGCTGAAGCTTTCTTT. Translating it yields CASSPYDRAQPAEAFF.